This T cell receptor beta chain was obtained from a study of tumor and adjacent non-tumor tissue in lung cancer. RNA was extracted from bulk tissue without any cell sorting. This non-tumor lung sample came from over 3 cm beyond the tumor edge. Notes on this clonotype: This CDR3 is missing its conserved last phenylalanine or tryptophan, likely due to a read error.

Three rounds of nested PCR, following a modified ARM-PCR protocol, produced the TCRbeta library. From the multiplex PCR reads, TCRdb called clonotypes with MiXCR, one entry per CDR3 protein. The sample has tens of thousands of distinct CDR3 sequences, under 70% seen once. This sequence originates from a woman between 50 and 59 years old with non-small cell lung cancer. The sample comprised distant non-tumor lung tissue.

CDR3 amino acids: CSVPGTYQQYL. The CDR3 nucleotides are TGCAGCGTTCCCGGGACCTACCAGCAGTACCTC. V is TRBV29-1 and J is TRBJ2-7; D may match TRBD1 or TRBD2 (5 bases each). This CDR3 is built from 11 residues. Germline V gives CDR1 SQVTM, CDR2 ANQGSEA.